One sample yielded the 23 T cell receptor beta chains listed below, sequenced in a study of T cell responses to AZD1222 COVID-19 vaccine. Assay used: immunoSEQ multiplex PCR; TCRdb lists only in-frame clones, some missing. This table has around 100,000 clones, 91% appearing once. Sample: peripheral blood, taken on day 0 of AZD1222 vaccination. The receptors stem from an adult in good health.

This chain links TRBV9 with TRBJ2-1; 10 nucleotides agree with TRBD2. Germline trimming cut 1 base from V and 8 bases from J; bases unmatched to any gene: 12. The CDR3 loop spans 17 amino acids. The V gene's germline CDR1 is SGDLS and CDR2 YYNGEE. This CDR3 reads CASSVPSGRAIRDEQFF. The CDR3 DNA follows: TGTGCCAGCAGCGTACCGAGCGGGAGGGCCATACGCGATGAGCAGTTCTTC.

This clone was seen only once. The CDR3 region has the DNA TGTGCCAGCAGCTCGGACAGGGAAAAGCTGTTTTTT. Residues: CASSSDREKLFF. The chain combines TRBV7-3 with TRBJ2-2; 8 positions agree with TRBD1. This CDR3 comprises 12 residues. V dropped 4 bases and J dropped 12; count of bases not matched to a gene: 4. Germline CDR1 and CDR2: SGHTA and FQGTGA. Complete variable domain (other parts from reference TRBV7-3 and TRBJ2-2): GAGVSQTPSNKVTEKGKYVELRCDPISGHTALYWYRQSLGQGPEFLIYFQGTGAADDSGLPNDRFFAVRPEGSVSTLKIQRTERGDSAVYLCASSSDREKLFFGEGSRLTVL.

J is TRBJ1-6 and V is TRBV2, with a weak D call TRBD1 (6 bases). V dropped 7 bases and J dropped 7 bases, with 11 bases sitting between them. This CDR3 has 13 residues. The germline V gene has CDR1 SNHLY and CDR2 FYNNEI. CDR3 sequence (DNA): TGTGCCAGCACGGGTACAGGGAATTCACCCCTCCACTTT. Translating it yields CASTGTGNSPLHF.

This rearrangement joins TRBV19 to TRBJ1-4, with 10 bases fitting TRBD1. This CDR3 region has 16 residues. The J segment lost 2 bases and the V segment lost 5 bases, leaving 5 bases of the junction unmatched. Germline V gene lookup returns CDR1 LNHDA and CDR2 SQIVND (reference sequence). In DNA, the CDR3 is TGTGCCAGTAGTCGGGACAGGGGAACGACTAATGAAAAACTGTTTTTT. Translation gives CASSRDRGTTNEKLFF.

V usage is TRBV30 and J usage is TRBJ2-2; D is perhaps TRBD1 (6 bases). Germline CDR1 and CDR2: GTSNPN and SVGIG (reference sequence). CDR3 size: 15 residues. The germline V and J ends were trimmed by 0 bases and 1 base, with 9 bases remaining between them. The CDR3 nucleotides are TGTGCCTGGAGTGTAACCAGGGGGAACACCGGGGAGCTGTTTTTT. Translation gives CAWSVTRGNTGELFF.

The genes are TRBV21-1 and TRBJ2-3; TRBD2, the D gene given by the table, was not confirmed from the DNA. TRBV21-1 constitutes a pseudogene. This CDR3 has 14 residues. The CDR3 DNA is TGTGCCAGCAGAACTAGCGGGTGGAAAGATACGCAGTATTTT. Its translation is CASRTSGWKDTQYF.

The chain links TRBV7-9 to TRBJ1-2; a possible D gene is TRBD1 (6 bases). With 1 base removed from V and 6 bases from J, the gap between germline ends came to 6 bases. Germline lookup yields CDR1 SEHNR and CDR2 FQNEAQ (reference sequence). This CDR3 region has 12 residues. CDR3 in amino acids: CASSLEGDGYTF. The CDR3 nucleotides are TGTGCCAGCAGCTTAGAGGGGGATGGCTACACCTTC.

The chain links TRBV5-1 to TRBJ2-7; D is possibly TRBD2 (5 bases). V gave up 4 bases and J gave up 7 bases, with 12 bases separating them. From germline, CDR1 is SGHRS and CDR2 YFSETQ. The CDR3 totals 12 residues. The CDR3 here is CASSPSGWEQYF. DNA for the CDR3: TGCGCCAGCAGCCCCAGCGGATGGGAGCAGTACTTC.

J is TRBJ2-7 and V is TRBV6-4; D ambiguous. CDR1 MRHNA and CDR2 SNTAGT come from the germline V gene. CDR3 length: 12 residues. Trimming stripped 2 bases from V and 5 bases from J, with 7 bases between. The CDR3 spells CASSDEQDEQYF. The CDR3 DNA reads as TGTGCCAGCAGTGACGAGCAGGACGAGCAGTACTTC.

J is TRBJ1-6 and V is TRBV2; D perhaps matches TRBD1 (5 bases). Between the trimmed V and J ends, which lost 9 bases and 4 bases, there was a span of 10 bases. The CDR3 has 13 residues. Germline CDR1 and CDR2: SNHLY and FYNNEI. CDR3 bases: TGTGCCAGGACACCAGGGTATAATTCACCCCTCCACTTT. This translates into CARTPGYNSPLHF.

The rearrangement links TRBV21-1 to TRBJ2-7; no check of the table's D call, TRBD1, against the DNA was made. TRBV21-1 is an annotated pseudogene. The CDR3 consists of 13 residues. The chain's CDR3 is CATQGWESYEQYF. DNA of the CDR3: TGTGCCACACAGGGGTGGGAATCCTACGAGCAGTACTTC.

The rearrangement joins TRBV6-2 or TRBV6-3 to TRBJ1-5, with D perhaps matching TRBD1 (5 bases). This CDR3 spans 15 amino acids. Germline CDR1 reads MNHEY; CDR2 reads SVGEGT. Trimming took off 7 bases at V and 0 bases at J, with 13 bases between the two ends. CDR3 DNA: TGTGCCAGCACCCCTGGGGGGATTAGCAATCAGCCCCAGCATTTT. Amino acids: CASTPGGISNQPQHF.

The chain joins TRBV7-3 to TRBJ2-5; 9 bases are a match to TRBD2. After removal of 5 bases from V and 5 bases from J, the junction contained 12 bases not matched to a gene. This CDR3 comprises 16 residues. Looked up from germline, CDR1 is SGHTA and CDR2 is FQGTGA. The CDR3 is CASSPIGLAGDETQYF. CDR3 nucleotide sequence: TGTGCCAGCAGCCCAATCGGGTTAGCGGGAGATGAGACCCAGTACTTC.

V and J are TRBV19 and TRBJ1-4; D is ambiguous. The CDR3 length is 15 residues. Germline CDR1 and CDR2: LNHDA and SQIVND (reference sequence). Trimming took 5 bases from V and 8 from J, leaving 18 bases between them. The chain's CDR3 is CASSVGSAIGEKLFF. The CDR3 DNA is TGTGCCAGTAGTGTTGGGTCCGCCATAGGAGAAAAACTGTTTTTT.

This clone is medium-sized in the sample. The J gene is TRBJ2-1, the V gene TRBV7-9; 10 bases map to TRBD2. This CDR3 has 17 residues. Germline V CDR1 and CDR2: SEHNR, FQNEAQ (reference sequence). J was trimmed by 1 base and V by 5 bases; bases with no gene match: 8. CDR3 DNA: TGTGCCAGCAGCCCTACCAGACTAGCGGGTTCCTACAATGAGCAGTTCTTC. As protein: CASSPTRLAGSYNEQFF. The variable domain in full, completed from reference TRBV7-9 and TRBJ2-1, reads DTGVSQNPRHKITKRGQNVTFRCDPISEHNRLYWYRQTLGQGPEFLTYFQNEAQLEKSRLLSDRFSAERPKGSFSTLEIQRTEQGDSAMYLCASSPTRLAGSYNEQFFGPGTRLTVL.

In nucleotides, the CDR3 is TGTGCCAGCAGAGGCAGCTACGAGCAGTACTTC. It yields the protein CASRGSYEQYF. The chain is built from TRBV27 and TRBJ2-7; D call uncertain. Germline CDR1 reads MNHEY; CDR2 reads SMNVEV (reference sequence). The V end lost 6 bases, the J end lost 3 bases, and 6 bases lay between the germline ends. The CDR3 spans 11 residues.

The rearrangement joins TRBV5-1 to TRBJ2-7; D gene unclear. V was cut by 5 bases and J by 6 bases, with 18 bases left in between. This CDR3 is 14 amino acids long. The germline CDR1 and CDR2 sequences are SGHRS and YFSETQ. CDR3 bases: TGCGCCAGCAGAAAAGAGCCTTCTTCAGTCGAGCAGTACTTC. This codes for CASRKEPSSVEQYF.

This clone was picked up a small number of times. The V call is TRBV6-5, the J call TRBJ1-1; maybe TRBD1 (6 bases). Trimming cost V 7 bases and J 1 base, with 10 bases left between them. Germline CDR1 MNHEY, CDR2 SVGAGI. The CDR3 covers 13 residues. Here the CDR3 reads CASKLGGNTEAFF. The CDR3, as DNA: TGTGCCAGCAAACTAGGGGGGAACACTGAAGCTTTCTTT.

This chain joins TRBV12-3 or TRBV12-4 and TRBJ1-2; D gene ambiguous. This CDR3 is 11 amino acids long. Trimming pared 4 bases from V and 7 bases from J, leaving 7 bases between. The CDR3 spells CASSSGRGYTF. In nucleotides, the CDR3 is TGTGCCAGCAGTTCAGGCCGTGGCTACACCTTC.

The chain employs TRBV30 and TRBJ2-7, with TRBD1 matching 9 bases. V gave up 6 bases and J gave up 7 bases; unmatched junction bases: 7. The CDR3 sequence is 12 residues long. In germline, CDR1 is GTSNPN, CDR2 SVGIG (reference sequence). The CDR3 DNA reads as TGTGCCTGTACAGGGGGCGGGGCTGAGCAGTACTTC. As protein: CACTGGGAEQYF.

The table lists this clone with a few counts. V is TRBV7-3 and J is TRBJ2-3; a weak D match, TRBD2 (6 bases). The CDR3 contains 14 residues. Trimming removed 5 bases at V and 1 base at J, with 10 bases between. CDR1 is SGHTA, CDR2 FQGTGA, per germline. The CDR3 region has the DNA TGTGCCAGCAGCGCTTCTAGCGGCACAGATACGCAGTATTTT. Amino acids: CASSASSGTDTQYF. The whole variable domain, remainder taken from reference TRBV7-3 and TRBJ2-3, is GAGVSQTPSNKVTEKGKYVELRCDPISGHTALYWYRQSLGQGPEFLIYFQGTGAADDSGLPNDRFFAVRPEGSVSTLKIQRTERGDSAVYLCASSASSGTDTQYFGPGTRLTVL.

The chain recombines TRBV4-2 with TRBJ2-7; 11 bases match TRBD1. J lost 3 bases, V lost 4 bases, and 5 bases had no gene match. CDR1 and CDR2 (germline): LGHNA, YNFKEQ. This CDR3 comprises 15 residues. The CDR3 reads CASSPSGTGGYEQYF. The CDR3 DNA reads TGTGCCAGCAGCCCTTCGGGGACAGGGGGCTACGAGCAGTACTTC.

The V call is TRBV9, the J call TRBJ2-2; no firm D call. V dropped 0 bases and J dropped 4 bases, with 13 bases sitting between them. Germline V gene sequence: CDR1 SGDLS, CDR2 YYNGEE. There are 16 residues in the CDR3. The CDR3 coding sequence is TGTGCCAGCAGCGTAGCTACTACACCATTCACCGGGGAGCTGTTTTTT. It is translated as CASSVATTPFTGELFF.